This is a list of T cell receptor beta chains from one sample in a study of shared clonotypes between healthy human individuals. Only in-frame clones appear in the TCRdb table, and some are missing; sequencing was by immunoSEQ multiplex PCR. Among hundreds of thousands of clones listed, roughly 80% were seen once. The sample taken for sequencing was PBMCs. These receptors came from a woman aged 40 to 50 in good health. Some clones in this sample may be carry-over from other donors' samples. The CDR3 runs from the conserved cysteine through the conserved F or W. D genes are given only for firm matches.

v_gene: TRBV29-1
j_gene: TRBJ2-5
len: 16
d_gene: TRBD2
CDR3aa: CSVELAGGPGVETQYF

v_gene: TRBV6-5
j_gene: TRBJ2-3
len: 14
d_gene: -
CDR3aa: CASRQAVLTDTQYF

v_gene: TRBV18
j_gene: TRBJ2-5
len: 14
d_gene: TRBD2
CDR3aa: CASSTGGASETQYF

v_gene: TRBV7-7
j_gene: TRBJ2-5
len: 14
d_gene: -
CDR3aa: CASSKGVGGETQYF

v_gene: TRBV27
j_gene: TRBJ1-5
len: 13
d_gene: -
CDR3aa: CASRGTPNQPQHF

v_gene: TRBV25-1
j_gene: TRBJ1-4
len: 14
d_gene: -
CDR3aa: CASSDPQGSEKLFF

v_gene: TRBV4-1
j_gene: TRBJ2-4
len: 15
d_gene: TRBD2
CDR3aa: CASTRLAGVKNIQYF

v_gene: TRBV7-8
j_gene: TRBJ2-2
len: 15
d_gene: TRBD1
CDR3aa: CASSSGQGHTGELFF

v_gene: TRBV28
j_gene: TRBJ1-2
len: 15
d_gene: TRBD1
CDR3aa: CASRRGTVANYGYTF

v_gene: TRBV5-5
j_gene: TRBJ1-1
len: 13
d_gene: TRBD1
CDR3aa: CASSVGQATEAFF

v_gene: TRBV12-5
j_gene: TRBJ2-1
len: 13
d_gene: -
CDR3aa: CASGLDRTHEQFF

v_gene: TRBV7-2
j_gene: TRBJ2-2
len: 16
d_gene: TRBD2
CDR3aa: CASTRSGTPSTGELFF

v_gene: TRBV11-1
j_gene: TRBJ2-1
len: 16
d_gene: TRBD2
CDR3aa: CASSPRRREMSNEQFF

v_gene: TRBV30
j_gene: TRBJ2-5
len: 13
d_gene: -
CDR3aa: CAWSVFQGGTQYF

v_gene: TRBV27
j_gene: TRBJ2-7
len: 14
d_gene: -
CDR3aa: CASSLTRVDYEQYF

v_gene: TRBV9
j_gene: TRBJ2-2
len: 14
d_gene: -
CDR3aa: CASSVAGNTGELFF

v_gene: TRBV28
j_gene: TRBJ2-3
len: 14
d_gene: -
CDR3aa: CASSLGGNSDTQYF

v_gene: TRBV19
j_gene: TRBJ2-7
len: 14
d_gene: TRBD1
CDR3aa: CASAWTGLSYEQYF

v_gene: TRBV29-1
j_gene: TRBJ2-2
len: 14
d_gene: -
CDR3aa: CSVGDGNPPGELFF

v_gene: TRBV5-1
j_gene: TRBJ2-6
len: 15
d_gene: -
CDR3aa: CASSAASSGANVLTF

v_gene: TRBV27
j_gene: TRBJ1-5
len: 16
d_gene: TRBD1
CDR3aa: CASSYQGGRSNQPQHF

v_gene: TRBV2
j_gene: TRBJ1-2
len: 14
d_gene: TRBD1
CDR3aa: CASSRDRGVYGYTF

v_gene: TRBV6-6
j_gene: TRBJ1-2
len: 15
d_gene: -
CDR3aa: CASREPGPPDYGYTF

v_gene: TRBV28
j_gene: TRBJ1-1
len: 15
d_gene: -
CDR3aa: CASSLVQGLNTEAFF

v_gene: TRBV28
j_gene: TRBJ2-7
len: 13
d_gene: -
CDR3aa: CASSFQPAYEQYF

v_gene: TRBV18
j_gene: TRBJ2-7
len: 17
d_gene: TRBD1
CDR3aa: CASSPKGVRTGGYEQYF

v_gene: TRBV11-2
j_gene: TRBJ2-7
len: 16
d_gene: TRBD2
CDR3aa: CASSLRSSGKPDEQYF

v_gene: TRBV30
j_gene: TRBJ1-3
len: 16
d_gene: TRBD1
CDR3aa: CAWMSLGQSSGNTIYF

v_gene: TRBV18
j_gene: TRBJ1-1
len: 15
d_gene: TRBD1
CDR3aa: CASSPGTGENTEAFF

v_gene: TRBV19
j_gene: TRBJ2-2
len: 16
d_gene: TRBD2
CDR3aa: CASRLAGGPDTGELFF

v_gene: TRBV29-1
j_gene: TRBJ1-1
len: 14
d_gene: TRBD1
CDR3aa: CSARRDRGHTEAFF

v_gene: TRBV5-6
j_gene: TRBJ2-1
len: 14
d_gene: TRBD2
CDR3aa: CASSREGSYNEQFF

v_gene: TRBV7-6
j_gene: TRBJ1-1
len: 13
d_gene: -
CDR3aa: CASSLEAGTEAFF

v_gene: TRBV30
j_gene: TRBJ2-7
len: 14
d_gene: -
CDR3aa: CAWARGTQSYEQYF

v_gene: TRBV5-4
j_gene: TRBJ2-7
len: 14
d_gene: TRBD1
CDR3aa: CASSLGTGGYEQYF

v_gene: TRBV19
j_gene: TRBJ2-1
len: 13
d_gene: TRBD1
CDR3aa: CASRDRGSSEQFF

v_gene: TRBV6-6
j_gene: TRBJ1-2
len: 15
d_gene: -
CDR3aa: CASSYSGYGFYGYTF

v_gene: TRBV11-2
j_gene: TRBJ2-1
len: 13
d_gene: -
CDR3aa: CASSLGILNEQFF

v_gene: TRBV2
j_gene: TRBJ1-2
len: 14
d_gene: TRBD1
CDR3aa: CASSEWDRGLGYTF

v_gene: TRBV27
j_gene: TRBJ2-7
len: 15
d_gene: -
CDR3aa: CASSFAGLASYEQYF

v_gene: TRBV28
j_gene: TRBJ2-3
len: 17
d_gene: TRBD2
CDR3aa: CASSLSGTSVSTDTQYF

v_gene: TRBV30
j_gene: TRBJ2-3
len: 14
d_gene: TRBD2
CDR3aa: CAWTPVGGTDTQYF

v_gene: TRBV5-4
j_gene: TRBJ1-3
len: 13
d_gene: -
CDR3aa: CASSSQGRNTIYF

v_gene: TRBV4-3
j_gene: TRBJ2-5
len: 15
d_gene: TRBD2
CDR3aa: CASSQVTSGPYERYF

v_gene: TRBV28
j_gene: TRBJ1-5
len: 12
d_gene: -
CDR3aa: CASSLGGQPQHF

v_gene: TRBV2
j_gene: TRBJ2-4
len: 14
d_gene: -
CDR3aa: CASKGDKTKNIQYF

v_gene: TRBV5-1
j_gene: TRBJ2-1
len: 16
d_gene: TRBD2
CDR3aa: CASSPGGAGGLNEQFF

v_gene: TRBV14
j_gene: TRBJ1-4
len: 14
d_gene: -
CDR3aa: CASSQDRAIGKLFF

v_gene: TRBV30
j_gene: TRBJ1-2
len: 13
d_gene: -
CDR3aa: CAWIGSPNYGHTF

v_gene: TRBV4-1
j_gene: TRBJ1-2
len: 16
d_gene: TRBD1
CDR3aa: CASAQGQGAPNYGYTF

v_gene: TRBV7-9
j_gene: -
len: 14
d_gene: TRBD2
CDR3aa: CASSLLAGGYEQYF

v_gene: TRBV7-9
j_gene: TRBJ2-7
len: 14
d_gene: -
CDR3aa: CASSLGSGLGEQYF

v_gene: TRBV7-3
j_gene: TRBJ1-3
len: 15
d_gene: -
CDR3aa: CASSIGGASGNTIYF

v_gene: TRBV4-2
j_gene: TRBJ2-7
len: 17
d_gene: TRBD1
CDR3aa: CASSQDRGTGGNYEQYF